A single sample is the source of the 20 T cell receptor beta chains below, sequenced in a study of T-cell memory formation after mild COVID-19. TCRdb re-called the 5' RACE reads with MiXCR, one entry per CDR3 protein. The sample records about 310,000 distinct CDR3 sequences, about 15% being singletons. The sample was PBMCs or a T cell subset sorted from them (not recorded which). The origin of the receptors is a man between 18 and 29 years old who had mild COVID-19 (a few samples of this study predate the infection). Cell type and time point are not known.

The V and J genes are TRBV6-2 or TRBV6-3 and TRBJ1-2, with D unresolved. CDR3 length: 14 residues. V dropped 2 bases and J dropped 2 bases, with 9 bases sitting between them. Germline CDR1 is MNHEY and CDR2 is SVGEGT. The CDR3: CASSYGGGNYGYTF. The CDR3 DNA follows: TGTGCCAGCAGTTACGGCGGCGGCAACTATGGCTACACCTTC.

Concerning this clonotype: No DNA is shown, since the ends of the CDR3 on it are uncertain; the CDR3 is the one TCRdb lists. This chain uses TRBV7-2 with TRBJ1-1. The CDR3 is 14 amino acids long, termini counted. Germline V gene sequence: CDR1 SGHTA, CDR2 FQGNSA. The CDR3 loop is CASSFGSGNTEAFF.

This clonotype occurred a few times. The V gene is TRBV7-9, the J gene TRBJ2-7, with 11 bases lining up with TRBD2. Unmatched junction bases numbered 6, after V lost 1 base and J lost 13 bases. The V gene's germline CDR1 is SEHNR and CDR2 FQNEAQ (reference sequence). The CDR3 consists of 13 residues. CDR3 region: CASSLGQGLAAYF. In DNA form, the CDR3 reads TGTGCCAGCAGCTTAGGACAGGGACTAGCGGCTTACTTC.

This clonotype was seen a handful of times. The V call is TRBV24-1, the J call TRBJ2-1, with a possible D match to TRBD1 (6 bases). This CDR3 region has 15 residues. The ends were cut back, 3 bases at V and 8 bases at J, with 16 bases in the middle. Germline V gene data show CDR1 as KGHDR and CDR2 as SFDVKD. The CDR3 DNA follows: TGTGCCACCAGTGATAGTCAGGGGCAGACAGATGAGCAGTTCTTC. This gives the protein CATSDSQGQTDEQFF.

This clonotype was counted a few times. The chain is built from TRBV7-2 and TRBJ1-1; D unresolved. This CDR3 has 16 residues. V lost 2 bases and J lost 0, with 13 bases in between. CDR1 is SGHTA, CDR2 FQGNSA, per germline. The CDR3 sequence: CASSLPRQALNTEAFF. For the CDR3, the DNA is TGTGCCAGCAGCTTACCGCGGCAGGCATTGAACACTGAAGCTTTCTTT.

The chain uses TRBV5-1 and TRBJ2-4; the match to TRBD1 covers 8 bases. This CDR3 is built from 13 residues. Unmatched junction bases numbered 5, after V lost 2 bases and J lost 10 bases. The V gene's germline CDR1 is SGHRS and CDR2 YFSETQ. The CDR3 DNA reads as TGCGCCAGCAGCTTCGACAGGGGCGAGATTCAGTACTTC. This codes for CASSFDRGEIQYF.

The chain links TRBV28 to TRBJ1-2, with D uncertain. The V gene's germline CDR1 is MDHEN and CDR2 SYDVKM. Trimming took 2 bases from V and 4 from J, leaving 5 bases between them. CDR3 length: 12 residues. Here the CDR3 DNA reads TGTGCCAGCAGTTTAATGACCTATGGCTACACCTTC. It codes for CASSLMTYGYTF.

There are a few counts of this clonotype. V gene TRBV4-3 combines with J gene TRBJ1-4; no definite D call. The CDR3 is 15 amino acids. Germline lookup yields CDR1 LGHNA and CDR2 YSLEER. Trimming removed 4 bases from V and 8 bases from J, with 17 bases in between. CDR3 loop: CASSLALYLREKLFF. The DNA of the CDR3 is TGCGCCAGCAGCCTGGCCCTATACCTTCGGGAAAAACTGTTTTTT.

The chain carries TRBV5-1 and TRBJ1-2, with TRBD1 identical over 7 bases. Per germline, CDR1 SGHRS and CDR2 YFSETQ. V shed 0 bases and J 2 bases; nucleotides not matched to a gene: 4. The CDR3 runs 15 residues. The chain's CDR3 is CASSLEGGRNYGYTF. CDR3 DNA sequence: TGCGCCAGCAGCTTGGAAGGGGGCCGGAACTATGGCTACACCTTC.

The chain has TRBV6-2 or TRBV6-3 and TRBJ2-3, with TRBD1 as a possible D gene (6 bases). Germline V CDR1 and CDR2: MNHEY, SVGEGT. Trimming took off 4 bases at V and 0 bases at J, with 14 bases between the two ends. This CDR3 comprises 16 residues. CDR3 sequence reads: CASSSRTALSTDTQYF. The CDR3 DNA reads as TGTGCCAGCAGTTCCCGGACAGCTCTGAGCACAGATACGCAGTATTTT.

This clonotype appeared many times. In DNA, the CDR3 is TGTGCCAGCAGCTTTGGCAGCAATGAAAAACTGTTTTTT. This sequence encodes CASSFGSNEKLFF. The genes are TRBV5-6 and TRBJ1-4, with D uncertain. The CDR3 sequence is 13 residues long. Germline loops: CDR1 SGHDT, CDR2 YYEEEE. V lost 2 bases and J 5 bases, leaving 7 bases between the germline ends.

The chain uses TRBV12-3 or TRBV12-4 and TRBJ1-2, with D unclear. Trimming removed 1 base at V and 1 base at J, with 7 bases between. This CDR3 is 14 amino acids long. The CDR3 loop is CASSLDPVNYGYTF. The CDR3 region has the DNA TGTGCCAGCAGTTTAGACCCGGTTAACTATGGCTACACCTTC.

This clonotype was recorded at least ten times. The V and J genes are TRBV7-8 and TRBJ1-6, with D possibly being TRBD1 (5 bases). The CDR3 has 17 amino acids. V was cut by 1 base and J by 10 bases, with 20 bases left in between. Per the germline V gene, CDR1 is SGHVS and CDR2 is FQNEAQ. The CDR3 loop reads CASSLDLPAGLRSPLHF. CDR3 bases: TGTGCCAGCAGCTTAGACCTCCCAGCAGGGCTCAGGTCACCCCTCCACTTT.

This clonotype turned up a few times. J is TRBJ1-1 and V is TRBV4-3, with D perhaps matching TRBD1 (6 bases). The CDR3 covers 19 residues. Trimming took 5 bases from V and 3 from J, leaving 28 bases between them. The germline V gene encodes CDR1 LGHNA and CDR2 YSLEER. CDR3 sequence reads: CASSEAGGAGLRRDTEAFF. The CDR3 bases are TGCGCCAGCAGCGAGGCCGGGGGCGCGGGTTTAAGGAGGGACACTGAAGCTTTCTTT.

This clonotype was counted a few times. V and J are TRBV12-3 or TRBV12-4 and TRBJ2-3; 8 bases line up with TRBD1. The J segment lost 7 bases and the V segment lost 6 bases, leaving 12 bases of the junction unmatched. This CDR3 comprises 15 residues. The CDR3 loop reads CASSLSAQGAYTQYF. The CDR3 DNA reads TGTGCCAGCAGCCTCAGCGCCCAGGGGGCCTATACGCAGTATTTT.

Ten or more counts support this clonotype. CDR3 in amino acids: CASSYSGLAGGDTQYF. The CDR3 DNA sequence: TGTGCCAGCAGTTACTCCGGACTAGCGGGGGGAGATACGCAGTATTTT. V gene TRBV6-5 combines with J gene TRBJ2-3, with 14 bases aligning to TRBD2. Trimming removed 0 bases from V and 5 bases from J; junction bases left unmatched: 1. CDR1 and CDR2 (germline): MNHEY, SVGAGI. The CDR3 totals 16 residues.

As regards this clonotype: This CDR3 fails to terminate in the conserved phenylalanine or tryptophan, so it likely reflects a read error. This chain connects TRBV6-5 to TRBJ2-5, with 8 bases fitting TRBD1. Germline CDR1 and CDR2: MNHEY and SVGAGI. The CDR3 runs to 13 residues. CDR3 bases: TGTGGCAGCAGTTACGACAGGGGAGAGACCCAGTACGTC. This codes for CGSSYDRGETQYV.

This clonotype has a handful of counts. The chain has TRBV11-1 and TRBJ1-1; D might be TRBD1 (5 bases). V shed 7 bases and J shed 4 bases, with 19 bases lying between them. In germline, CDR1 is SGHAT, CDR2 FQDESV (reference sequence). This CDR3 is 15 amino acids long. CDR3 amino acids: CASTPGGRVLTEAFF. The DNA of the CDR3 is TGTGCCAGCACCCCCGGAGGCAGGGTGCTCACTGAAGCTTTCTTT.

This clonotype was recorded at least ten times. The J gene is TRBJ2-7, the V gene TRBV29-1; 7 positions agree with TRBD1. This CDR3 is built from 14 residues. The germline V gene has CDR1 SQVTM and CDR2 ANQGSEA. CDR3 coding DNA: TGCAGCGTTGAAGATTTAGGGACAGCCCTATGGCCGTGCGTC. This codes for CSVEDLGTALWPCV.

This clonotype has only a few counts. The genes are TRBV20-1 and TRBJ2-7; 11 bases align to TRBD1. The CDR3 is 15 amino acids. Germline assignment: CDR1 DFQATT and CDR2 SNEGSKA (reference sequence). Unmatched junction bases numbered 13, after V lost 6 bases and J lost 6 bases. CDR3 in amino acids: CSAISAGQGGIEQYF. The DNA of the CDR3 is TGCAGTGCCATTAGTGCGGGACAGGGGGGGATCGAGCAGTACTTC.